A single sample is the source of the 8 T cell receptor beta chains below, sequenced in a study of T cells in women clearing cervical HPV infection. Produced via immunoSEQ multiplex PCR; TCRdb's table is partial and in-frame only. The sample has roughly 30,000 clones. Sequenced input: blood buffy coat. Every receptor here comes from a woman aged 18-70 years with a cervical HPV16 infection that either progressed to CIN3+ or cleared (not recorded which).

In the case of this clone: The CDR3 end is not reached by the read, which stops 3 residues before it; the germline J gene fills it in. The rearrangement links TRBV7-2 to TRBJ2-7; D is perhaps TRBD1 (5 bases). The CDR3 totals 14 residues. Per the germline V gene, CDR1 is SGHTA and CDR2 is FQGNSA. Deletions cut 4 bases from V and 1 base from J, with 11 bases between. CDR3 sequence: CASSSRQGSYEQYF. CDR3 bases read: TGTGCCAGCAGCTCCCGGCAGGGTTCCTACGAG.

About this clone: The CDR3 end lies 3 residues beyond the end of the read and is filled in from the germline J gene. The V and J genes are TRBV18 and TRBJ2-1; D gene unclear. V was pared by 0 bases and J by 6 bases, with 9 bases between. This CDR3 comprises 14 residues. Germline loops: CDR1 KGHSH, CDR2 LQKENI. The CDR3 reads CASSPPSTFNEQFF. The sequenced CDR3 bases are TGTGCCAGCTCACCACCGTCTACTTTCAATGAG.

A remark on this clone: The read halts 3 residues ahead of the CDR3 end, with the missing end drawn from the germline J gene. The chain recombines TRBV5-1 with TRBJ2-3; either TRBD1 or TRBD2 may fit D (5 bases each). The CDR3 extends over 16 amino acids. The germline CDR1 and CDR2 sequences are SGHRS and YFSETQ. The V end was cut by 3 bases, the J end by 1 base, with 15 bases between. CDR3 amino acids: CASSSEGRVGTDTQYF. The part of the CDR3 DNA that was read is TGCGCCAGCAGCTCTGAGGGCAGGGTGGGCACAGATACG.

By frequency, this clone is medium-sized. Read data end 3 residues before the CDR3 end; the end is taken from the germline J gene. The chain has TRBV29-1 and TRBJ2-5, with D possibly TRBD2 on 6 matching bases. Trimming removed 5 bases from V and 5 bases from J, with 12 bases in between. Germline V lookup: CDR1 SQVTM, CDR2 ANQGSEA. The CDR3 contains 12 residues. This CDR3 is CSVIAGRETQYF. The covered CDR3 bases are TGCAGCGTTATTGCAGGGAGGGAGACC.

The CDR3 is CASSSTGYDYTF. CDR3 DNA, as far as it was read: TGTGCCAGCAGCTCTACAGGGTACGAC. The chain uses TRBV7-3 and TRBJ1-2; a possible D gene is TRBD1 (6 bases). The CDR3 extends 3 residues past the end of the read, so its final part is completed from the germline J gene. Germline CDR1 is SGHTA and CDR2 is FQGTGA. The CDR3 extends over 12 amino acids. Based on the CDR3 plus reference TRBV7-3 and TRBJ1-2, the full variable domain is GAGVSQTPSNKVTEKGKYVELRCDPISGHTALYWYRQSLGQGPEFLIYFQGTGAADDSGLPNDRFFAVRPEGSVSTLKIQRTERGDSAVYLCASSSTGYDYTFGSGTRLTVV.

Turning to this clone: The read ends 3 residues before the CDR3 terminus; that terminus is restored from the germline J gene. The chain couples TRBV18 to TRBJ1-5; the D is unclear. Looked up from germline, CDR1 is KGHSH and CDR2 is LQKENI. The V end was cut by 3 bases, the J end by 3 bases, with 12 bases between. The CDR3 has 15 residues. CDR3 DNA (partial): TGTGCCAGCTCACCGCCACCAGGTAACAATCAGCCC. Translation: CASSPPPGNNQP. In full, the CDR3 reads CASSPPPGNNQPQHF. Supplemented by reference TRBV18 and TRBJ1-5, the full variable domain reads NAGVMQNPRHLVRRRGQEARLRCSPMKGHSHVYWYRQLPEEGLKFMVYLQKENIIDESGMPKERFSAEFPKEGPSILRIQQVVRGDSAAYFCASSPPPGNNQPQHFGDGTRLSIL.

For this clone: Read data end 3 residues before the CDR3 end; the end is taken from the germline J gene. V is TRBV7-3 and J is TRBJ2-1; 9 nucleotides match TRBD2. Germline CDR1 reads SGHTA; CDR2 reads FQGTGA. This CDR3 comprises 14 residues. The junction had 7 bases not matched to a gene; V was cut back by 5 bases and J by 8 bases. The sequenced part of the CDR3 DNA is TGTGCCAGCAGCCCGGGACTAGCTGGGCATGAG. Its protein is CASSPGLAGHE. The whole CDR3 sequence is CASSPGLAGHEQFF.

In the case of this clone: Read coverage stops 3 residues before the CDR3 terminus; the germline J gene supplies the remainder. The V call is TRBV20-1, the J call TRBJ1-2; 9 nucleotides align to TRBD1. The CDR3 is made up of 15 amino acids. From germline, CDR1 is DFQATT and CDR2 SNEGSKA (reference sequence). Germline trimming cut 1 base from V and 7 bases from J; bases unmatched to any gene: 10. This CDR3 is CSARASGTGFGGYTF. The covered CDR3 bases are TGCAGTGCTAGAGCCTCCGGGACAGGGTTTGGTGGC.